This TCR beta chain was retrieved from a study of T cells after yellow fever vaccination. This clonotype was picked up many times. Its specificity is unknown. The authors made TCR cDNA by 5'RACE template switching, adding a universal primer site and UMIs. TCRdb passed the 5' RACE reads through MiXCR, listing each CDR3 protein once. The sample carries some 390,000 distinct CDR3 sequences, around a sixth recorded once. General study points: The booster response re-showed most primary clones: approximately 95% CD4, around 90% CD8.

In germline, CDR1 is SEHNR, CDR2 FQNEAQ (reference sequence). The CDR3 contains 11 residues. Trimming pared 4 bases from V and 9 bases from J, leaving 7 bases between. The clonotype originates from a young man who received the YFV17D yellow fever vaccine. The rearrangement uses TRBV7-9 and TRBJ2-1; either TRBD1 or TRBD2 may supply D (5 bases each). The starting material was PBMCs, obtained before the yellow fever booster vaccination. Written as DNA, the CDR3 is TGTGCCAGCAGCTCGGGGCGTGAGCAGTTCTTC. Translating gives CASSSGREQFF. The entire variable domain, with the rest obtained from reference TRBV7-9 and TRBJ2-1, is as follows: DTGVSQNPRHKITKRGQNVTFRCDPISEHNRLYWYRQTLGQGPEFLTYFQNEAQLEKSRLLSDRFSAERPKGSFSTLEIQRTEQGDSAMYLCASSSGREQFFGPGTRLTVL.